These 25 T cell receptor beta chains originate from one sample sequenced in a study of CD8+ T cells in alopecia areata. Isolated RNA was reverse transcribed into cDNA used as the sequencing template. Generated by immunoSEQ multiplex PCR, the TCRdb table keeps only in-frame clones and is missing some. Of about 20,000 clones in the sample, roughly two thirds were seen once. CD4+ cells from 4 to 6 patients were sorted into CD25+CD127- cells. The sequenced material came from CD4+ Tregs sorted from blood. These receptors all stem from a human donor with alopecia areata.

V is TRBV29-1 and J is TRBJ2-3; D is possibly TRBD1 or TRBD2 (6 bases each). Trimming took 7 bases from V and 2 from J, leaving 16 bases between them. The CDR3 length is 14 residues. Germline values: CDR1 SQVTM, CDR2 ANQGSEA. The CDR3 bases are TGCAGCGCCCCTGGAGGGGGAAACACAGATACGCAGTATTTT. Protein product: CSAPGGGNTDTQYF.

V is TRBV7-2 and J is TRBJ2-2; perhaps D is TRBD1 or TRBD2 (6 bases each). This CDR3 has 15 amino acids. V lost 5 bases and J lost 7, with 17 bases in between. The germline gives CDR1 SGHTA, CDR2 FQGNSA. This chain's CDR3 is CASSRGDLRGGELFF. DNA of the CDR3: TGTGCCAGCAGCAGGGGGGACCTCAGGGGCGGGGAGCTGTTTTTT.

The rearrangement links TRBV14 to TRBJ2-5; no firm D call. V was trimmed by 4 bases and J by 5 bases, leaving 11 bases between them. Germline V gives CDR1 SGHDN, CDR2 FVKESK. This CDR3 comprises 13 residues. Written as DNA, the CDR3 is TGTGCCAGCAGCCTTCGCCCACTTGAGACCCAGTACTTC. As protein: CASSLRPLETQYF.

The rearrangement uses TRBV20-1 and TRBJ1-2, with D possibly matching TRBD1 (6 bases). This CDR3 spans 11 amino acids. Between the trimmed V and J ends, which lost 7 bases and 2 bases, there was a span of 8 bases. Germline V gene sequence: CDR1 DFQATT, CDR2 SNEGSKA (reference sequence). The DNA of the CDR3 is TGCAGTGTCGACAGGAACTATGGCTACACCTTC. It codes for CSVDRNYGYTF.

The V gene is TRBV27, the J gene TRBJ1-1, with 11 nucleotides matching TRBD1. The trim removed 6 bases at V and 0 bases at J, leaving 3 bases unmatched. There are 15 residues in the CDR3. The germline CDR1 and CDR2 sequences are MNHEY and SMNVEV (reference sequence). CDR3 loop: CASSGTGGLNTEAFF. The CDR3 DNA follows: TGTGCCAGCAGCGGGACAGGGGGATTGAACACTGAAGCTTTCTTT.

The chain carries TRBV5-1 and TRBJ1-6; TRBD1 is a possible D gene (5 bases). The CDR3 consists of 15 residues. The germline V and J ends were trimmed by 1 base and 7 bases, with 12 bases remaining between them. Germline CDR1 and CDR2: SGHRS and YFSETQ. CDR3 residues: CASSLSRGSNSPLHF. The DNA for the CDR3 is TGCGCCAGCAGCTTGAGCCGGGGGTCCAATTCACCCCTCCACTTT.

The rearrangement uses TRBV2 and TRBJ1-1; the D gene is possibly TRBD1 (5 bases). Germline V lookup: CDR1 SNHLY, CDR2 FYNNEI. The ends were cut back, 6 bases at V and 4 bases at J, with 18 bases in the middle. The CDR3 totals 15 residues. As DNA, the CDR3 is TGTGCCAGCAGGATCCAAGACAGTGCCCCCACTGAAGCTTTCTTT. Encoded protein: CASRIQDSAPTEAFF.

The chain links TRBV4-3 to TRBJ2-6; tentatively, D is TRBD2 (6 bases). From germline, CDR1 is LGHNA and CDR2 YSLEER. The V end lost 4 bases, the J end lost 2 bases, and 12 bases lay between the germline ends. This CDR3 contains 16 residues. The CDR3 region is CASSPRAGTGANVLTF. CDR3 coding DNA: TGCGCCAGCAGCCCCCGTGCGGGGACTGGGGCCAACGTCCTGACTTTC.

This clone was detected only a few times. This sequence joins TRBV6-6 and TRBJ1-2, with 11 bases matching TRBD1. V dropped 5 bases and J dropped 1; count of bases not matched to a gene: 3. This CDR3 contains 15 residues. Germline V CDR1 and CDR2: MNHNY, SVGAGI (reference sequence). The CDR3 DNA is TGTGCCAGCAGTCTCGGGACAGGGGGTAACTATGGCTACACCTTC. Translating gives CASSLGTGGNYGYTF.

This clone appeared a few times. The V gene is TRBV29-1, the J gene TRBJ2-7; possibly TRBD2 for D (6 bases). Trimming left V 3 bases short and J 4 bases short, with 10 bases between. The CDR3 covers 12 residues. In germline, CDR1 is SQVTM, CDR2 ANQGSEA. CDR3 sequence: CSVEEGRYEQYF. The CDR3 DNA is TGCAGCGTTGAGGAGGGAAGGTACGAGCAGTACTTC.

This clone was detected only a few times. The chain has TRBV18 and TRBJ1-5, with 8 bases that match TRBD1. The CDR3 is made up of 15 amino acids. Germline CDR1 reads KGHSH; CDR2 reads LQKENI. V gave up 6 bases and J gave up 5 bases; unmatched junction bases: 9. CDR3 in DNA: TGTGCCAGCTCGCCAGCTGACAGGGGTGATCAGCCCCAGCATTTT. Translation: CASSPADRGDQPQHF.

J is TRBJ2-2 and V is TRBV5-1; 8 bases fit TRBD1. CDR3 length equals 16 residues. V was pared by 1 base and J by 5 bases, with 7 bases of the junction left unmatched. Germline CDR1 is SGHRS and CDR2 is YFSETQ. The CDR3 coding sequence is TGCGCCAGCAGCTTGTCCCAGACAGGGGTTACCGGGGAGCTGTTTTTT. It translates to CASSLSQTGVTGELFF.

This clone was recorded once. The chain links TRBV21-1 to TRBJ1-2. TRBV21-1 counts as a pseudogene. This CDR3 is 10 amino acids long. CDR3 bases: TGTGCCGGGACTTCGGGAGGCTACACCTTC. This encodes CAGTSGGYTF.

The rearrangement links TRBV7-9 to TRBJ1-2; D possibly corresponds to TRBD1 (6 bases). The V gene lost 6 bases and the J gene lost 2 bases, with 13 bases spanning the gap. Germline assignment: CDR1 SEHNR and CDR2 FQNEAQ (reference sequence). The CDR3 consists of 14 residues. CDR3: CASRRGGSNYGYTF. CDR3 nucleotide sequence: TGTGCCAGCAGAAGAGGGGGATCCAACTATGGCTACACCTTC.

The chain has TRBV27 and TRBJ2-7, with 10 nucleotides matching TRBD2. This CDR3 comprises 14 residues. CDR1 is MNHEY and CDR2 is SMNVEV in the germline V gene (reference sequence). V lost 6 bases and J lost 6; bases outside the gene matches: 8. The CDR3 DNA reads as TGTGCCAGCAGCGATGCCGGGACTAGCGCCGAGCAGTACTTC. Translating it yields CASSDAGTSAEQYF.

The chain combines TRBV18 with TRBJ2-6; D might be TRBD2 (6 bases). CDR1 and CDR2 from the germline V gene are KGHSH and LQKENI. V gave up 6 bases and J gave up 0 bases, with 15 bases separating them. The CDR3 runs 17 residues. CDR3 nucleotide sequence: TGTGCCAGCTCCCCTACCGGGGGACTCTCTGGGGCCAACGTCCTGACTTTC. Amino acids: CASSPTGGLSGANVLTF.

The chain combines TRBV28 with TRBJ2-7; 9 bases align to TRBD1. CDR3 length equals 14 residues. Trimming at V came to 7 bases and at J to 3 bases, leaving 7 bases not matched to a gene. Per germline, CDR1 MDHEN and CDR2 SYDVKM. CDR3 sequence: CASNSQGAGYEQYF. CDR3 nucleotides: TGTGCCAGCAATTCACAGGGGGCGGGCTACGAGCAGTACTTC.

The chain's CDR3 is CASSLGVPGVETQYF. DNA of the CDR3: TGTGCCAGCAGCCTCGGGGTCCCAGGGGTGGAGACCCAGTACTTC. The chain combines TRBV11-2 with TRBJ2-5, with a possible D match to TRBD1 (6 bases). V was pared by 5 bases and J by 5 bases, with 18 bases between. Germline CDR1 SGHAT, CDR2 FQNNGV. The CDR3 is 15 residues long.

The chain links TRBV4-1 to TRBJ2-7; no reliable D call. Germline loops: CDR1 MGHRA, CDR2 YSYEKL. V was cut by 0 bases and J by 6 bases, with 15 bases left in between. The CDR3 consists of 15 residues. The CDR3 nucleotides are TGCGCCAGCAGCCAAGATACGGGTGGACCGGGCGAGCAGTACTTC. This sequence encodes CASSQDTGGPGEQYF.

CDR3 bases: TGTGCCAGCAGTGAAGCCCTCAGGTGGTCCTACAATGAGCAGTTCTTC. It codes for CASSEALRWSYNEQFF. This chain uses TRBV6-1 with TRBJ2-1; D call uncertain. Trimming pared 0 bases from V and 1 base from J, leaving 10 bases between. The CDR3 totals 16 residues. Germline V gene lookup returns CDR1 MNHNS and CDR2 SASEGT.

The rearrangement links TRBV6-6 to TRBJ2-7, with D maybe TRBD1 (6 bases). From germline, CDR1 is MNHNY and CDR2 SVGAGI (reference sequence). This CDR3 is built from 15 residues. V lost 10 bases, J lost 3 bases, and 22 bases lay in between. The CDR3 bases are TGTGCCACAGGGGACACGGGTGTGTCGATCTACGAGCAGTACTTC. This translates into CATGDTGVSIYEQYF.

In its sample, this clone was seen a few times. The V call is TRBV28, the J call TRBJ2-5; no definite D call. The CDR3 contains 10 residues. From germline, CDR1 is MDHEN and CDR2 SYDVKM. The V gene lost 10 bases and the J gene lost 6 bases, with 9 bases spanning the gap. CDR3 in amino acids: CATKAQTQYF. CDR3 in DNA: TGTGCCACCAAAGCTCAGACCCAGTACTTC.

This clone has only one observation. The junction differs from germline at one of its ends, possibly a read error. The genes are TRBV6-5 and TRBJ1-4; 9 nucleotides match TRBD1. The CDR3 spans 14 residues. Germline CDR1 and CDR2: MNHEY and SVGAGI. The CDR3 DNA is TGTGCCAGCAGGGGGACAGGGATGTCGGAAAGACTGTTTTTT. This encodes CASRGTGMSERLFF.

This clone was found a few times. This chain connects TRBV20-1 to TRBJ2-2; D not resolved. CDR1 and CDR2 (germline): DFQATT, SNEGSKA (reference sequence). The CDR3 covers 11 residues. Trimming removed 6 bases at V and 6 bases at J, with 8 bases between. CDR3 nucleotides: TGCAGTGCAAACCGTGCCGGGGAGCTGTTTTTT. Encoded protein: CSANRAGELFF.

This chain connects TRBV14 to TRBJ2-5; D may match TRBD1 or TRBD2 (5 bases each). Trimming left V 4 bases short and J 5 bases short, with 20 bases between. The CDR3 consists of 16 residues. Germline V gene sequence: CDR1 SGHDN, CDR2 FVKESK. The CDR3, as DNA: TGTGCCAGCAGCCCGCAACCGGGACCCTGGAGGGAGACCCAGTACTTC. This codes for CASSPQPGPWRETQYF.